The rows below give T cell receptor beta chains drawn from one sample of a study of pediatric ulcerative colitis. TCRdb's table, derived via immunoSEQ multiplex PCR, lists solely in-frame clones and lacks some. The sample includes over 45,000 clones, 78% of them seen just once. The specimen was gut tissue. The receptor source for this set is a girl aged 5-17 years with moderate ulcerative colitis. The CDR3 runs from the conserved cysteine through the conserved F or W. A D gene is named only where the DNA matches it firmly. Part of the rows lack a size; the others show once, few, many or a class for expanded clones.

abundance,v_gene,j_gene,d_gene,CDR3nt,CDR3aa
-,TRBV19,TRBJ2-2,-,TGTGCCACCACCCAAGAGGGGGGGCCGAACACCGGGGAGCTGTTTTTT,CATTQEGGPNTGELFF
-,TRBV25-1,TRBJ1-6,-,TGTGCCAGCAGAAAGGACAGTCTGCTAGACGGGTCACCCCTCCACTTT,CASRKDSLLDGSPLHF
-,TRBV5-1,TRBJ2-5,TRBD1,TGCGCCAGCAGCTTGGAGCCATACAGGGGGCGCGTGGAGACCCAGTACTTC,CASSLEPYRGRVETQYF
-,TRBV19,TRBJ1-1,-,TGTGCCAGTAGTTTCCGGGACGGGAACACTGAAGCTTTCTTT,CASSFRDGNTEAFF
-,TRBV9,TRBJ2-6,-,TGTGCCAGTAAACGGGGAGCAGGGTCTGGGGCCAACGTCCTGACTTTC,CASKRGAGSGANVLTF
-,TRBV4-3,TRBJ2-2,-,TGCGCCAGCAGCCAAGAGGGCGAGAACACCGGGGAGCTGTTTTTT,CASSQEGENTGELFF
once,TRBV2,TRBJ1-5,-,TGTGCCAGCGCCAGGGATTATAGCAATCAGCCCCAGCATTTT,CASARDYSNQPQHF
-,TRBV27,TRBJ2-5,-,TGTGCCAGCAGCCCCGGCGTCCAAGAGACCCAGTACTTC,CASSPGVQETQYF
-,TRBV27,TRBJ2-7,-,TGTGCCAGCAGTTTCGGACAGAACTACGAGCAGTACTTC,CASSFGQNYEQYF
-,TRBV6-1,TRBJ2-7,-,TGTGCCAGCAGTGCGGAGCGCGCCTACGAGCAGTACTTC,CASSAERAYEQYF
-,TRBV29-1,TRBJ2-5,-,TGCAGCGTAAAGGACAGAGTCCTCGAGACCCAGTACTTC,CSVKDRVLETQYF
few,TRBV10-2,TRBJ1-3,-,TGCGCCAGCAGTGAAGGGCATAACTCTGGAAACACCATATATTTT,CASSEGHNSGNTIYF
few,TRBV7-6,TRBJ1-4,-,TGTGCCAGCAGCTTATCCGGGACGGGGAATGAAAAACTGTTTTTT,CASSLSGTGNEKLFF
-,TRBV10-3,TRBJ1-5,TRBD1,TGTGCCATCAGTGATTCCGGGACAGGGGGGGTACAGCCCCAGCATTTT,CAISDSGTGGVQPQHF
few,TRBV2,TRBJ1-6,-,TGTGCCAGTTTTACAGGATTCTATAATTCACCCCTCCACTTT,CASFTGFYNSPLHF
-,TRBV6-1,TRBJ2-3,-,TGTGCCAGCAGTCAGGTTGGGGCAGATACGCAGTATTTT,CASSQVGADTQYF
-,TRBV28,TRBJ2-3,TRBD1,TGTGCCAGCAGTTTTGGGGACAGGGGCCCGCGAGATACGCAGTATTTT,CASSFGDRGPRDTQYF
-,TRBV19,TRBJ2-7,TRBD1,TGTGCCAGTAGTATACTAGGACAGGGCGTTGGCGACGAGCAGTACTTC,CASSILGQGVGDEQYF
-,TRBV7-6,TRBJ2-1,-,TGTGCCAGCAGCTTAGGGGGGGCGGCGAATGAGCAGTTCTTC,CASSLGGAANEQFF
-,TRBV28,TRBJ2-1,-,TGTGCCAGCAGTTTTGGCGGGCCGTACAATGAGCAGTTCTTC,CASSFGGPYNEQFF
few,TRBV4-3,TRBJ2-7,TRBD1,TGCGCCAGCAGCCCCGGGACAGGGTCCTACGAGCAGTACTTC,CASSPGTGSYEQYF
-,TRBV7-9,TRBJ1-1,-,TGTGCCAGCAGCTTAGTAGACCCTTACACTGAAGCTTTCTTT,CASSLVDPYTEAFF
-,TRBV29-1,TRBJ2-7,-,TGCAGCGTTGCAGGGGGGCGCGGCTACGAGCAGTACTTC,CSVAGGRGYEQYF
-,TRBV27,TRBJ2-1,TRBD2,TGTGCCAGCAGTGTCGGACTAGCGGGGGTCAATGAGCAGTTCTTC,CASSVGLAGVNEQFF
-,TRBV9,TRBJ2-3,-,TGTGCCAGCAGTTACGGGGACTCAGATACGCAGTATTTT,CASSYGDSDTQYF
few,TRBV7-6,TRBJ1-5,TRBD1,TGTGCCAGCAGCTTAGACAGGGGTCAGCCCCAGCATTTT,CASSLDRGQPQHF
-,TRBV29-1,TRBJ1-3,-,TGCAGCGTTAGTATGGGGTCTGGAAACACCATATATTTT,CSVSMGSGNTIYF
-,TRBV2,TRBJ2-7,-,TGTGCCGCAGGGGTTTCGGCGTACGAGCAGTACTTC,CAAGVSAYEQYF
-,TRBV5-6,TRBJ2-7,TRBD2,TGTGCCAGCAGCTCCTGGACTAGAAGGGTTAACTCCTACGAGCAGTACTTC,CASSSWTRRVNSYEQYF
-,TRBV6-5,TRBJ2-1,-,TGTGCCAGCAGTTACTCGGGGGGGCAGGGGCAGTTCTTC,CASSYSGGQGQFF
once,TRBV6-1,TRBJ2-1,TRBD2,TGTGCCAGCAGTACTAGCGGGAGAGTCAATGAGCAGTTCTTC,CASSTSGRVNEQFF
-,TRBV6-1,TRBJ2-6,-,TGTGCCAGCAGTGAAATCGGGGTCTGGGCCAACGTCCTGACTTTC,CASSEIGVWANVLTF
-,TRBV20-1,TRBJ2-1,-,TGCAGTGCTCCTGCTTACTATGAGCAGTTCTTC,CSAPAYYEQFF
-,TRBV9,TRBJ2-6,-,TGTGCCAGCAGCCAAGGGGTGGAGCTTCTGCTAAGGTCTTCTGGGGCCAACGTCCTGACTTTC,CASSQGVELLLRSSGANVLTF